There are many counts of the clone carrying this T cell receptor (beta chain). Antigen: not known. This sample is drawn from a study of molecular identifiers for immune sequencing clone quantification. Study overall: Within a replicate experiment, RNA obtained from either around 20,000 or 100,000 naive CD8 cells was divided into five aliquots, and four of those aliquots were then sequenced.

Previously reported methods and listed TCR primers produced the bulk TCR libraries. TCRdb reanalysed the PCR reads using MiXCR and keeps one entry per CDR3 protein. Among 85,000 to 100,000 distinct CDR3 sequences, 24% were seen once, and the ten largest hold 0.85% to 0.95%. The CDR3 consists of 16 residues. Germline-derived CDR1 and CDR2 are DFQATT and SNEGSKA (reference sequence). V lost 0 bases and J lost 0, with 15 bases in between. Study-wide findings and caveats: Beyond 20 RNA copies, clones held over 97% of effector molecules, compared with under 1% in naive cells.

CD8+CD4-CCR7+CD45RA+ cells were sorted as naive CD8 T cells. The chain recombines TRBV20-1 with TRBJ2-7; D possibly matches TRBD1 or TRBD2 (5 bases each). The clonotype comes from a human donor in good health. Some libraries in this study had Jurkat cell RNA spiked in. Sequencing input: naive CD8+ T cells from blood, with Jurkat cell RNA spiked in. Subset specified: FACS-sorted CD8+CD4-CCR7+CD45RA+ naive T cells. CDR3: CSARDLLQGRSYEQYF. The CDR3 DNA reads as TGCAGTGCTAGAGATTTATTGCAGGGACGCTCCTACGAGCAGTACTTC.